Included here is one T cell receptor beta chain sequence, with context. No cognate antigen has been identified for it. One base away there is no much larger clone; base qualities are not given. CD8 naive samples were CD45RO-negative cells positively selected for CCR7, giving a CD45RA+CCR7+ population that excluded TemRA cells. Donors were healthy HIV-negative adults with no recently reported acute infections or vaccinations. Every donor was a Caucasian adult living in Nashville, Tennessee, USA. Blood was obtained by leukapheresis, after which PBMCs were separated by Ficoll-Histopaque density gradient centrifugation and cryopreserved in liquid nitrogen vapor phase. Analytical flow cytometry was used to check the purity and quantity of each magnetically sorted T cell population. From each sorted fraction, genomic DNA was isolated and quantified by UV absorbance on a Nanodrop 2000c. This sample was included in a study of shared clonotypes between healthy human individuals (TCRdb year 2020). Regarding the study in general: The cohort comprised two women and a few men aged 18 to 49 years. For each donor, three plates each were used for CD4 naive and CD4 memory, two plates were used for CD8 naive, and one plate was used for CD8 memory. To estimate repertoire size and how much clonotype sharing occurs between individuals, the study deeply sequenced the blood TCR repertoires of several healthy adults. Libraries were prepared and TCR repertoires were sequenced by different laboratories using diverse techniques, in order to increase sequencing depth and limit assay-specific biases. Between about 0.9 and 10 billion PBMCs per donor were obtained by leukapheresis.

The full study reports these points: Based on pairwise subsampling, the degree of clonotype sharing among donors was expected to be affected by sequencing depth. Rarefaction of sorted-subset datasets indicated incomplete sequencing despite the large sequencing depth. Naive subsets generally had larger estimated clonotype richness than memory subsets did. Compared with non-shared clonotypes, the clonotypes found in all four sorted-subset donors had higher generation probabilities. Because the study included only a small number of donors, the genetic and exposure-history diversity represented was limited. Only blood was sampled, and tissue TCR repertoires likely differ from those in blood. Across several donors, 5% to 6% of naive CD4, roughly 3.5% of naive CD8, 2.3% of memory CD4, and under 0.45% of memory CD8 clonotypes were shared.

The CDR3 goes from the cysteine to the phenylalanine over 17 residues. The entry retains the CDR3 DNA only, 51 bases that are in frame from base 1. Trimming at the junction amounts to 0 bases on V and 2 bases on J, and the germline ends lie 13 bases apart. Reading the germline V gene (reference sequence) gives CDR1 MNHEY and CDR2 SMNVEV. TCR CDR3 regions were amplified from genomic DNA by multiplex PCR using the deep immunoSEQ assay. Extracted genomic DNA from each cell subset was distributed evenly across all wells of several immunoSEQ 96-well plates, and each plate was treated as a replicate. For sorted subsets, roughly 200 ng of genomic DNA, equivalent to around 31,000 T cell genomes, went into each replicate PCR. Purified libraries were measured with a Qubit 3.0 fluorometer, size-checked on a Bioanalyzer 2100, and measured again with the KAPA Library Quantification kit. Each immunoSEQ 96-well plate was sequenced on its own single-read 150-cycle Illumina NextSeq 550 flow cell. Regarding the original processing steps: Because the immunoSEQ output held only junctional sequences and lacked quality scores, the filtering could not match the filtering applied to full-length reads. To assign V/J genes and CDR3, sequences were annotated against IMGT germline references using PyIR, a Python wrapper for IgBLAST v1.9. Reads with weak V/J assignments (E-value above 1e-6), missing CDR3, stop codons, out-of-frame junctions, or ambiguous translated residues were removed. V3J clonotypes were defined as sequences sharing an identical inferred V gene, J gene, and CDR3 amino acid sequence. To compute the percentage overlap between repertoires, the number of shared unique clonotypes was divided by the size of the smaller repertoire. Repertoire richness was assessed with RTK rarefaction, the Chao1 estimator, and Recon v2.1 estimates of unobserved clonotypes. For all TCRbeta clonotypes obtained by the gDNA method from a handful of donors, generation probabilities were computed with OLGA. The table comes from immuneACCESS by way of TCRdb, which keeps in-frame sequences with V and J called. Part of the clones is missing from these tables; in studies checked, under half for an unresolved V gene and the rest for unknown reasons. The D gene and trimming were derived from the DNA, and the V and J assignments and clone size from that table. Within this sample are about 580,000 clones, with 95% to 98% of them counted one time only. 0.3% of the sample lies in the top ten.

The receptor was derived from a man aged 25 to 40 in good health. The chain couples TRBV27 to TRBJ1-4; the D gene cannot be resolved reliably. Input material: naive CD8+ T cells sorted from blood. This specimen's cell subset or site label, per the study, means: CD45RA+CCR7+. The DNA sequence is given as TGTGCCAGCAGTTTATCTGCCTATGCTCTCACTAATGAAAAACTGTTTTTT. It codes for CASSLSAYALTNEKLFF.